The 13 T cell receptor beta chains given below trace back to one sample, sequenced in a study of CD8 T cells in Susac syndrome. An input of about 0.5 to 1 ug of RNA was subjected to reverse transcription using random hexamers. MiXCR, run by TCRdb on the immunoSEQ multiplex PCR reads, gives a single entry per CDR3 protein. The sample consists of about 200,000 distinct CDR3 sequences, 85% to 95% of them appearing once. Input material: CD4+ T cells from PBMCs. The receptors come from a human donor in good health.

This chain joins TRBV3-1 and TRBJ1-1, with 8 bases that match TRBD1. V trimming: 1 base; J trimming: 3 bases; junction bases outside the gene matches: 4. The CDR3 runs to 15 residues. Germline values: CDR1 LGHDT, CDR2 YNNKEL (reference sequence). The CDR3 bases are TGTGCCAGCAGCCAAGCGGACAGGGACTACACTGAAGCTTTCTTT. Encoded protein: CASSQADRDYTEAFF.

This rearrangement joins TRBV7-9 to TRBJ2-5; 7 nucleotides line up with TRBD1. Germline CDR1 SEHNR, CDR2 FQNEAQ (reference sequence). CDR3 length: 15 amino acids. Trimming cost V 3 bases and J 0 bases; bases outside gene matches: 4. The DNA for the CDR3 is TGTGCCAGCAGCTTCAGCCAGGGGGACCAAGAGACCCAGTACTTC. Its translation: CASSFSQGDQETQYF.

The chain joins TRBV20-1 to TRBJ1-4; tentative D call: TRBD1 (6 bases). The germline V gene encodes CDR1 DFQATT and CDR2 SNEGSKA (reference sequence). The CDR3 is 13 amino acids. Trimming stripped 4 bases from V and 3 bases from J, with 9 bases between. This chain's CDR3 is CSAKRTANEKLFF. CDR3 DNA sequence: TGCAGTGCTAAAAGGACAGCTAATGAAAAACTGTTTTTT.

The V and J genes are TRBV9 and TRBJ1-1, with D unclear. Germline CDR1 reads SGDLS; CDR2 reads YYNGEE. V lost 4 bases to trimming and J lost 0 bases, with 10 bases between them. The CDR3 runs 14 residues. The CDR3 DNA sequence: TGTGCCAGCAGCCGAACAGAGATGAACACTGAAGCTTTCTTT. Translating it yields CASSRTEMNTEAFF.

This chain joins TRBV7-9 and TRBJ2-1; 11 bases are shared with TRBD2. V lost 5 bases and J lost 7; bases outside the gene matches: 13. Germline CDR1 SEHNR, CDR2 FQNEAQ (reference sequence). CDR3 length: 17 amino acids. The CDR3 DNA reads TGTGCCAGCAGCCCGTCACTCCTACTAGCGGGAGCGAATGAGCAGTTCTTC. This sequence encodes CASSPSLLLAGANEQFF.

The chain employs TRBV18 and TRBJ2-1; 7 nucleotides match TRBD2. V lost 6 bases, J lost 6 bases, and 11 bases stayed unmatched. CDR3 length equals 15 residues. Germline CDR1 and CDR2: KGHSH and LQKENI. The CDR3: CASSIYKASGNEQFF. The CDR3 coding sequence is TGTGCCAGCTCGATTTACAAGGCTAGCGGCAATGAGCAGTTCTTC.

The chain has TRBV3-1 and TRBJ1-3; 8 bases map to TRBD1. The CDR3 has 16 residues. Unmatched junction bases numbered 3, after V lost 2 bases and J lost 0 bases. Germline CDR1 is LGHDT and CDR2 is YNNKEL (reference sequence). The CDR3 protein is CASSQQTGVSGNTIYF. For the CDR3, the DNA is TGTGCCAGCAGCCAACAGACAGGGGTCTCTGGAAACACCATATATTTT.

V is TRBV12-3 or TRBV12-4 and J is TRBJ1-2, with no clear D. V lost 5 bases to trimming and J lost 6 bases, with 10 bases between them. The CDR3 contains 12 residues. The CDR3 here is CASSRRLDGYTF. DNA for the CDR3: TGTGCCAGCAGTCGTAGGTTGGATGGCTACACCTTC.

The rearrangement uses TRBV5-1 and TRBJ2-6, with D tentatively TRBD1 (6 bases). The CDR3 sequence is 18 residues long. Germline V gene lookup returns CDR1 SGHRS and CDR2 YFSETQ. The V and J ends lost 5 bases and 4 bases respectively, with 22 bases between them. The CDR3 nucleotides read TGCGCCAGCAGTTTGACCTCTTACAGGGCGGGCGGGGCCAACGTCCTGACTTTC. Protein product: CASSLTSYRAGGANVLTF.

The chain couples TRBV2 to TRBJ2-5, with TRBD1 matching 11 bases. V was clipped by 7 bases and J by 5 bases; unmatched bases: 9. The CDR3 sequence is 15 residues long. The germline gives CDR1 SNHLY, CDR2 FYNNEI. The CDR3 bases are TGTGCCAGCACCCCACCCCGGACAGGGGGCGAGACCCAGTACTTC. Its translation: CASTPPRTGGETQYF. Full variable domain (outside the CDR3, taken from reference TRBV2 and TRBJ2-5): EPEVTQTPSHQVTQMGQEVILRCVPISNHLYFYWYRQILGQKVEFLVSFYNNEISEKSEIFDDQFSVERPDGSNFTLKIRSTKLEDSAMYFCASTPPRTGGETQYFGPGTRLLVL.

The chain joins TRBV3-1 to TRBJ1-1; D ambiguous. The germline V and J ends were trimmed by 0 bases and 6 bases, with 8 bases remaining between them. Germline CDR1 and CDR2: LGHDT and YNNKEL (reference sequence). This CDR3 has 13 residues. As DNA, the CDR3 is TGTGCCAGCAGCCAAGAATCGGCGGCTGAAGCTTTCTTT. Encoded protein: CASSQESAAEAFF.

This clonotype occurred a few times. The chain has TRBV12-3 or TRBV12-4 and TRBJ1-1; unclear D gene. Deletions cut 5 bases from V and 2 bases from J, with 0 bases between. The CDR3 length is 10 residues. CDR3 bases: TGTGCCAGCAGTAACACTGAAGCTTTCTTT. Translating gives CASSNTEAFF.

The rearrangement uses TRBV19 and TRBJ2-5; 10 positions agree with TRBD1. Germline V gene data show CDR1 as LNHDA and CDR2 as SQIVND (reference sequence). J was trimmed by 6 bases and V by 7 bases; bases with no gene match: 20. The CDR3 length is 18 residues. The CDR3 bases are TGTGCCAGTACCCCTCCGGGACAGGGGTTCCCCACGTTGCAGACCCAGTACTTC. It encodes CASTPPGQGFPTLQTQYF. Filled out from reference TRBV19 and TRBJ2-5, the complete variable domain reads DGGITQSPKYLFRKEGQNVTLSCEQNLNHDAMYWYRQDPGQGLRLIYYSQIVNDFQKGDIAEGYSVSREKKESFPLTVTSAQKNPTAFYLCASTPPGQGFPTLQTQYFGPGTRLLVL.